This T cell receptor (beta chain) derives from a study of T cell responses to AZD1222 COVID-19 vaccine. Points from the study as a whole: Across the whole spike, CD4 TCRs peaked at regions 160-218 and 743-854. Close to half of spike-specific TCRs reportedly recognize unmutated variant regions.

Turning to this clone: Its cognate antigen is unknown.

The data were produced by immunoSEQ multiplex PCR, yet TCRdb's version contains in-frame clones alone and is incomplete. The sample carries about 76,000 clones, around nine tenths recorded once. This CDR3 is built from 14 residues. Trimming cost V 3 bases and J 6 bases; bases outside gene matches: 5. Germline CDR1 reads LNHDA; CDR2 reads SQIVND (reference sequence). The sequence derives from an adult in good health. The chain links TRBV19 to TRBJ2-3; 8 nucleotides line up with TRBD2. This sample comprised peripheral blood, obtained on day 0 of AZD1222 vaccination. The CDR3 loop reads CASSIGGAGDTQYF. CDR3 nucleotides: TGTGCCAGTAGTATCGGGGGGGCCGGGGATACGCAGTATTTT.